This T cell receptor beta chain is from a study of blood T cell repertoires in COVID-19. This clone has a single count. Assignments of participants to cohorts depended upon their own reported clinical history. Original analysis: Quantification of nucleated cells was approximated via reference gene primer amplification. Generated by immunoSEQ multiplex PCR, the TCRdb table keeps only in-frame clones and is missing some. Clone size and V and J calls were adopted from that table, with D and trimming inferred from the DNA. The table records around 330,000 clones, 80% to 90% of them present only once. With 5 bases removed from V and 8 bases from J, the gap between germline ends came to 7 bases. The V gene's germline CDR1 is SGHNT and CDR2 YENEEA. This CDR3 has 11 amino acids.

This clonotype was obtained from a woman under 30 who had recovered from COVID-19. The rearrangement joins TRBV11-3 to TRBJ2-1; possible D gene TRBD2, 6 bases. Sequencing was done on a sample of PBMCs or T cells enriched from blood (not recorded which). In DNA form, the CDR3 reads TGTGCCAGCAGCCGCGGGGATGAGCAGTTCTTC. It encodes CASSRGDEQFF. Filled out from reference TRBV11-3 and TRBJ2-1, the complete variable domain reads EAGVVQSPRYKIIEKKQPVAFWCNPISGHNTLYWYLQNLGQGPELLIRYENEEAVDDSQLPKDRFSAERLKGVDSTLKIQPAELGDSAVYLCASSRGDEQFFGPGTRLTVL.